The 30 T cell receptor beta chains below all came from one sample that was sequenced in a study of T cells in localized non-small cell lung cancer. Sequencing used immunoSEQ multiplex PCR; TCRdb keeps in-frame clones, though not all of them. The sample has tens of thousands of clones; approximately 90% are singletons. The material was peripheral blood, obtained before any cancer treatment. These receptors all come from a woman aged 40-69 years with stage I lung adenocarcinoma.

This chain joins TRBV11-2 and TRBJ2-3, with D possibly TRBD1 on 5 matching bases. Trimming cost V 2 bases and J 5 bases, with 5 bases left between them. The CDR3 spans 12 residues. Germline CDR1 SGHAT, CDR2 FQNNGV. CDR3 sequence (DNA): TGTGCCAGCAGCTTACAGGGAGATACGCAGTATTTT. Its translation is CASSLQGDTQYF.

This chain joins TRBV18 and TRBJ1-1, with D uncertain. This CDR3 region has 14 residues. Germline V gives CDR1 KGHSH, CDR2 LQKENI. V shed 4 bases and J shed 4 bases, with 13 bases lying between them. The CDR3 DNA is TGTGCCAGCTCACACGCGGGGTTTAGCACTGAAGCTTTCTTT. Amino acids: CASSHAGFSTEAFF.

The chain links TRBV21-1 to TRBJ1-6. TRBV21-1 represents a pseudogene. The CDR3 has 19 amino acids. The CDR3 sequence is CASSKVTGRLSSYNSPLHF. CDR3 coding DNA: TGTGCCAGCAGCAAAGTGACGGGCAGGTTGAGCTCCTATAATTCACCCCTCCACTTT.

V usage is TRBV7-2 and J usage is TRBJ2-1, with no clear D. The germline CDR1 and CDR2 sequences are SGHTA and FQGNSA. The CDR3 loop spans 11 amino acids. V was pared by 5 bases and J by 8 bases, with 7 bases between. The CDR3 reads CASSRRDEQFF. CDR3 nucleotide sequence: TGTGCCAGCAGCCGCCGGGATGAGCAGTTCTTC.

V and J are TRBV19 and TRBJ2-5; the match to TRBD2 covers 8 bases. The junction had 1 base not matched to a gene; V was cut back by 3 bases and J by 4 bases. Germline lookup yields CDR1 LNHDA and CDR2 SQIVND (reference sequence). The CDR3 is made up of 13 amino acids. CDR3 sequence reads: CASSMGTRETQYF. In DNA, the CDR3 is TGTGCCAGTAGTATGGGGACTAGAGAGACCCAGTACTTC.

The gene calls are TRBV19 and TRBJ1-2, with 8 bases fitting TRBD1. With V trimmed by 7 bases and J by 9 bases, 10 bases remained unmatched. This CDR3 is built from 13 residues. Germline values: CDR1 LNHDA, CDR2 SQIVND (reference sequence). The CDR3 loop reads CASTLGQGISYTF. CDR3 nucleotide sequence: TGTGCCAGTACTCTCGGACAGGGTATTAGCTACACCTTC.

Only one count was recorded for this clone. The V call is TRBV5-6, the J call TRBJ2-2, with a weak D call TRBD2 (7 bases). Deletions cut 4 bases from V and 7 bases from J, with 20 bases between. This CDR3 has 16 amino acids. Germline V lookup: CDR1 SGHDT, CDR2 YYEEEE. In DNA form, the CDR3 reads TGTGCCAGCAGCCCGATTGTGGGGGGGCTGTTCGGGGAGCTGTTTTTT. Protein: CASSPIVGGLFGELFF.

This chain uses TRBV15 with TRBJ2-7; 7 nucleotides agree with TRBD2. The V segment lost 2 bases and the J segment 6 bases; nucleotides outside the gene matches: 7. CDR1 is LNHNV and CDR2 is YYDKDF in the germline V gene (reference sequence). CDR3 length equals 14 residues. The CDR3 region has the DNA TGTGCCACCAGCAGACCTGGGACTATCGGCGAGCAGTACTTC. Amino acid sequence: CATSRPGTIGEQYF.

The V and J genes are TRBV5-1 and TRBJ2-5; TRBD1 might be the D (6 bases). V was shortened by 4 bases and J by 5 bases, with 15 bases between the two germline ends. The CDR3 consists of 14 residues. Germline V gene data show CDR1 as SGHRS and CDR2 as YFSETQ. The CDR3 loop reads CASSVNVGAETQYF. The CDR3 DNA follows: TGCGCCAGCAGCGTTAATGTGGGGGCCGAGACCCAGTACTTC.

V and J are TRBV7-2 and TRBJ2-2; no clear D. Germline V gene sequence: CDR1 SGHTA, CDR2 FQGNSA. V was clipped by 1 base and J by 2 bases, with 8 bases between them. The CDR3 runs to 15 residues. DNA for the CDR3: TGTGCCAGCAGCTTAGAGGCAGCTAACACCGGGGAGCTGTTTTTT. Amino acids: CASSLEAANTGELFF.

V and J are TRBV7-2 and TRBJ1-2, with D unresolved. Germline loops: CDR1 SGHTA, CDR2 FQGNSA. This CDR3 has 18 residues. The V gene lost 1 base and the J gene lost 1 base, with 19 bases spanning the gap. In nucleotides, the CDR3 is TGTGCCAGCAGCTTAGGGTCGGCCAGTTTGTTCCTTAACTATGGCTACACCTTC. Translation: CASSLGSASLFLNYGYTF.

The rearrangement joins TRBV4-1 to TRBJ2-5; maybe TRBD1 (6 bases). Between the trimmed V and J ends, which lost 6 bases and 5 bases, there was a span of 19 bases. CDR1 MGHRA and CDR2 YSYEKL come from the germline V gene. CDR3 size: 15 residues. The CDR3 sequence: CASSLIPGVWETQYF. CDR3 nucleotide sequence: TGCGCCAGCAGTCTTATTCCAGGGGTTTGGGAGACCCAGTACTTC.

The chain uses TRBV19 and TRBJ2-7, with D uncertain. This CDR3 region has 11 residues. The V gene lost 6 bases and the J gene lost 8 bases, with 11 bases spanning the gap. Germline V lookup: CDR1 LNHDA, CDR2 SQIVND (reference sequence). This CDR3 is CASSTQSQQYF. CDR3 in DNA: TGTGCCAGTAGCACCCAATCCCAGCAGTACTTC.

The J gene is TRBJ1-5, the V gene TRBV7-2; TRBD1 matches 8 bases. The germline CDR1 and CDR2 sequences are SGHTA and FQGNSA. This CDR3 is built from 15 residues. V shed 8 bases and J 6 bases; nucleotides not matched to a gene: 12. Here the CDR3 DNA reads TGTGCCAGCGGACTAGGGACAGGTTCATCTCAGCCCCAGCATTTT. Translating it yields CASGLGTGSSQPQHF.

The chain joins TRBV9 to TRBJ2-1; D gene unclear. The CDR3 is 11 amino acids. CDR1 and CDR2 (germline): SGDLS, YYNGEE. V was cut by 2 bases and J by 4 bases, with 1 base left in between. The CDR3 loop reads CASSVYNEQFF. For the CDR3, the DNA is TGTGCCAGCAGCGTTTACAATGAGCAGTTCTTC.

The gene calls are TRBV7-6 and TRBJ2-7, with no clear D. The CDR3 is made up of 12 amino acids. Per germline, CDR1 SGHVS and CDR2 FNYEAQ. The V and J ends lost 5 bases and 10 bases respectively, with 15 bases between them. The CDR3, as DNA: TGTGCCAGCAGCCCAGGACCCCCCGAACAGTACTTC. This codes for CASSPGPPEQYF.

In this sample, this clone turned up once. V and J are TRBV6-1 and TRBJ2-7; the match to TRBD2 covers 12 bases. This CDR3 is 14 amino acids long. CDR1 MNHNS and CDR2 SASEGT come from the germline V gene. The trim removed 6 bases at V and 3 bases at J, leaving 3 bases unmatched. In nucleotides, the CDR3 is TGTGCCAGCAGCCAGACTAGCGGGGGCTACGAGCAGTACTTC. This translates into CASSQTSGGYEQYF.

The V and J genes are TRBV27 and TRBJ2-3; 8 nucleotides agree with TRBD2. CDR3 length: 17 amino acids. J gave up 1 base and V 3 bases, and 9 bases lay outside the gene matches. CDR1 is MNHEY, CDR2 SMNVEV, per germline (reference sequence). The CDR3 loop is CASSFGASGFRTDTQYF. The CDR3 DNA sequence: TGTGCCAGCAGTTTCGGAGCTAGCGGGTTCCGCACAGATACGCAGTATTTT.

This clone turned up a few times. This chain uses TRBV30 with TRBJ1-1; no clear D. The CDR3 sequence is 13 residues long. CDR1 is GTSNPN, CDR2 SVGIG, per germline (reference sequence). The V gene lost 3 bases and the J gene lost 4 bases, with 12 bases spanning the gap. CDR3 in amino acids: CAWRSGRGTEAFF. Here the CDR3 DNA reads TGTGCCTGGAGATCGGGTAGAGGCACTGAAGCTTTCTTT.

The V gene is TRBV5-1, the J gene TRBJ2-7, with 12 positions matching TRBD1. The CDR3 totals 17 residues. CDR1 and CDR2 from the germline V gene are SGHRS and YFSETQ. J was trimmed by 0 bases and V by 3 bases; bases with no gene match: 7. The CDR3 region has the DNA TGCGCCAGCAGCTGGGGGACAGGGGGCTTCAACTCCTACGAGCAGTACTTC. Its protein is CASSWGTGGFNSYEQYF. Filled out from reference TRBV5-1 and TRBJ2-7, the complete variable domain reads KAGVTQTPRYLIKTRGQQVTLSCSPISGHRSVSWYQQTPGQGLQFLFEYFSETQRNKGNFPGRFSGRQFSNSRSEMNVSTLELGDSALYLCASSWGTGGFNSYEQYFGPGTRLTVT.

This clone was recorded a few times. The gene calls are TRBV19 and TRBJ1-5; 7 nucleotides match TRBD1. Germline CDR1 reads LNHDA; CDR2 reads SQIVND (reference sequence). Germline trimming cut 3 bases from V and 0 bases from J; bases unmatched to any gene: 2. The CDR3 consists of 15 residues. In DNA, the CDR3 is TGTGCCAGTAGTATGACAGGGTCTAGCAATCAGCCCCAGCATTTT. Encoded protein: CASSMTGSSNQPQHF.

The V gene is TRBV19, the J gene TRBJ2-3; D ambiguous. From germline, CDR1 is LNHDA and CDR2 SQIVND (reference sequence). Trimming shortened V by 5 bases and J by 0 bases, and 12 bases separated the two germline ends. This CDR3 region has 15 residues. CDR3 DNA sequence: TGTGCCAGTAGTTCCTCGGGCATAAGCACAGATACGCAGTATTTT. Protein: CASSSSGISTDTQYF.

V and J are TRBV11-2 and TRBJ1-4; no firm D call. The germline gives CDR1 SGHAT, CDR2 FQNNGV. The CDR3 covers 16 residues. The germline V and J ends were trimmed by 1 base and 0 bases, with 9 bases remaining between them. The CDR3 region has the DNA TGTGCCAGCAGCTTAGGACAACGAGCAACTAATGAAAAACTGTTTTTT. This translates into CASSLGQRATNEKLFF. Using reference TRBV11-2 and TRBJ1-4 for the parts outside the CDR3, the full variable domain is EAGVAQSPRYKIIEKRQSVAFWCNPISGHATLYWYQQILGQGPKLLIQFQNNGVVDDSQLPKDRFSAERLKGVDSTLKIQPAKLEDSAVYLCASSLGQRATNEKLFFGSGTQLSVL.

CDR3 DNA sequence: TGTGCCAGTAGTAGGACAGGGGGCACTGAAGCTTTCTTT. Translation gives CASSRTGGTEAFF. The V call is TRBV19, the J call TRBJ1-1, with 10 bases aligning to TRBD1. The CDR3 is made up of 13 amino acids. V shed 4 bases and J 4 bases; nucleotides not matched to a gene: 0. Germline V lookup: CDR1 LNHDA, CDR2 SQIVND (reference sequence).

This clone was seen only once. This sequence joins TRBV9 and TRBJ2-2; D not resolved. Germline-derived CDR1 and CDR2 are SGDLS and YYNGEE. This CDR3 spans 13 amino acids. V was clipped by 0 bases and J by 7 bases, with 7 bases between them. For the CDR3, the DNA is TGTGCCAGCAGCGTAGTCATGAACGGGGAGCTGTTTTTT. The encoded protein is CASSVVMNGELFF.

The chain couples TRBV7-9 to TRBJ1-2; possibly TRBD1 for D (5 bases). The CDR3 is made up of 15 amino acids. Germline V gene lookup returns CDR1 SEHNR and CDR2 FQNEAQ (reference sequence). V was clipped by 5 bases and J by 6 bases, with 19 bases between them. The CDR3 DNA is TGTGCCAGCAGCGTCATATCAGGGAGCCACAATGGCTACACCTTC. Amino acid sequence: CASSVISGSHNGYTF.

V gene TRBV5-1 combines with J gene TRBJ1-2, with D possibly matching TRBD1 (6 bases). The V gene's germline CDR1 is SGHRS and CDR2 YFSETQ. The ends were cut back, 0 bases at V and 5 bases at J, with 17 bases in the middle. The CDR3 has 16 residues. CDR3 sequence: CASSLDREGPLYGYTF. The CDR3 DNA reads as TGCGCCAGCAGCTTGGACAGGGAGGGCCCACTATATGGCTACACCTTC.

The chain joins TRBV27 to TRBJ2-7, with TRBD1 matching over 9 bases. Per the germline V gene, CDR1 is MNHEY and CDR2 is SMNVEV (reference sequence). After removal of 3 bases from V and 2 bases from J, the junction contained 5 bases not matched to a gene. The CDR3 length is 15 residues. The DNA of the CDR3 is TGTGCCAGCAGTTTGACGACAGGGGGACCCTACGAGCAGTACTTC. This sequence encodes CASSLTTGGPYEQYF.

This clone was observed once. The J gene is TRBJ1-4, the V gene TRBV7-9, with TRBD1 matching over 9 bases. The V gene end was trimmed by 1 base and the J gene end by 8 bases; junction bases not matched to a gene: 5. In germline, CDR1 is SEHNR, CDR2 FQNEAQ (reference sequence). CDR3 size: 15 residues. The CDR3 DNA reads TGTGCCAGCAGCTTAGGGGACAGGGTTGGCGAAAAACTGTTTTTT. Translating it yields CASSLGDRVGEKLFF.

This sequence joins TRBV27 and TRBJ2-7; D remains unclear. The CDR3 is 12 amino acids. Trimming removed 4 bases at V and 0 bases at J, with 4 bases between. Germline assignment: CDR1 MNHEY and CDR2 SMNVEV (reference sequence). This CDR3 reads CASSSDSYEQYF. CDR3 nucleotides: TGTGCCAGCAGTTCGGACTCCTACGAGCAGTACTTC.